Presented here are 22 T cell receptor beta chains from one specimen sequenced in a study of blood T cells in healthy people across ages. It was with a sample-barcoded 5' primer and a J-beta primer mix that a second PCR of roughly 7 to 12 cycles was run. In TCRdb, the 5' RACE reads were re-called with MiXCR into one record per CDR3 protein. The sample yields around 1.5 million distinct CDR3 sequences, roughly 32% seen once. The sequenced sample consisted of blood. These receptor sequences come from a woman under 40 in good health.

This clonotype was counted only a few times. The chain combines TRBV9 with TRBJ2-5, with a weak D call TRBD1 (6 bases). The CDR3 consists of 14 residues. Germline loops: CDR1 SGDLS, CDR2 YYNGEE. V was trimmed by 4 bases and J by 4 bases, leaving 14 bases between them. This CDR3 is CASSPPWGPETQYF. The CDR3 nucleotides are TGTGCCAGCAGCCCACCATGGGGGCCAGAGACCCAGTACTTC.

CDR3 sequence: CASSDELVLGTDTQYF. In nucleotides, the CDR3 is TGTGCCAGCAGTGATGAGCTGGTTCTGGGCACAGATACGCAGTATTTT. The rearrangement links TRBV6-4 to TRBJ2-3, with no clear D. CDR1 is MRHNA, CDR2 SNTAGT, per germline. This CDR3 has 16 residues. Trimming shortened V by 3 bases and J by 1 base, and 14 bases separated the two germline ends.

This clonotype occurred a few times. This sequence joins TRBV5-1 and TRBJ2-1; 12 bases align to TRBD2. V lost 4 bases and J lost 4; bases outside the gene matches: 3. Per the germline V gene, CDR1 is SGHRS and CDR2 is YFSETQ. The CDR3 covers 15 residues. In nucleotides, the CDR3 is TGCGCCAGCAGCGGACTAGCGGGAAATTACAATGAGCAGTTCTTC. It specifies CASSGLAGNYNEQFF.

This clonotype was counted between two and nine times. The rearrangement uses TRBV20-1 and TRBJ2-7; possibly TRBD1 or TRBD2 for D (5 bases each). V was cut by 7 bases and J by 10 bases, with 17 bases left in between. CDR1 is DFQATT and CDR2 is SNEGSKA in the germline V gene (reference sequence). The CDR3 has 11 amino acids. The CDR3 reads CSVHGPWDQYF. CDR3 nucleotides: TGCAGTGTGCATGGACCCTGGGACCAGTACTTC.

This clonotype has a handful of counts. The chain combines TRBV20-1 with TRBJ2-5; tentative D call: TRBD2 (5 bases). Germline assignment: CDR1 DFQATT and CDR2 SNEGSKA (reference sequence). The CDR3 is 14 residues long. V lost 4 bases and J lost 5, with 17 bases in between. CDR3: CSATMLDPGETQYF. The CDR3 bases are TGCAGTGCTACCATGCTCGATCCGGGGGAGACCCAGTACTTC.

In this sample, this clonotype turned up a few times. The chain employs TRBV6-5 and TRBJ2-7; D may be TRBD2 (6 bases). The CDR3 is 16 residues long. Germline loops: CDR1 MNHEY, CDR2 SVGAGI. Deletions cut 8 bases from V and 3 bases from J, with 23 bases between. Written as DNA, the CDR3 is TGTGCCAGCTGGCCCGTGGGGTCCGGGAGTGGCTACGAGCAGTACTTC. Its protein product is CASWPVGSGSGYEQYF.

V usage is TRBV13 and J usage is TRBJ2-7; no definite D call. Germline CDR1 reads PRHDT; CDR2 reads FYEKMQ (reference sequence). The CDR3 is 14 amino acids. Trimming cost V 0 bases and J 5 bases, with 11 bases left between them. In DNA, the CDR3 is TGTGCCAGCAGCTTAGGAGTACTGTCCCACGAGCAGTACTTC. Its protein is CASSLGVLSHEQYF.

With regard to this clonotype: The junction and the germline gene differ at one end; a read error may be behind it. This rearrangement joins TRBV11-2 to TRBJ2-1, with D perhaps TRBD2 (6 bases). The CDR3 covers 14 residues. Germline-derived CDR1 and CDR2 are SGHAT and FQNNGV. In DNA, the CDR3 is TGTGCCGGCAGCTTATTTCGGGAGAGGAATGAGCAGTTCTTC. Amino acid sequence: CAGSLFRERNEQFF.

The chain employs TRBV7-3 and TRBJ2-1, with 10 bases matching TRBD2. The V gene end was trimmed by 5 bases and the J gene end by 8 bases; junction bases not matched to a gene: 9. In germline, CDR1 is SGHTA, CDR2 FQGTGA. This CDR3 comprises 15 residues. The CDR3 DNA reads as TGTGCCAGCAGCCTCTCTAGCGGGAGAAACGATGAGCAGTTCTTC. As protein: CASSLSSGRNDEQFF.

The chain is built from TRBV6-6 and TRBJ1-6; no definite D call. V lost 7 bases and J 7 bases, leaving 8 bases between the germline ends. The germline V gene has CDR1 MNHNY and CDR2 SVGAGI (reference sequence). This CDR3 spans 12 amino acids. The CDR3 nucleotides read TGTGCCAGCACTTTCCAGAATTCACCCCTCCACTTT. Translating gives CASTFQNSPLHF.

This clonotype was counted only a few times. The gene calls are TRBV12-3 or TRBV12-4 and TRBJ1-1; no reliable D call. The V and J ends lost 7 bases and 5 bases respectively, with 14 bases between them. CDR3 length: 13 amino acids. The CDR3 reads CASTGSRGTEAFF. CDR3 DNA sequence: TGTGCCAGCACGGGTTCAAGAGGTACTGAAGCTTTCTTT.

V gene TRBV4-2 combines with J gene TRBJ2-3; TRBD2 aligns across 10 bases. The V gene end was trimmed by 0 bases and the J gene end by 4 bases; junction bases not matched to a gene: 7. The germline CDR1 and CDR2 sequences are LGHNA and YNFKEQ. There are 17 residues in the CDR3. The CDR3 sequence is CASSQDLSGGAPDTQYF. The CDR3 DNA sequence: TGTGCCAGCAGCCAAGATCTGAGCGGGGGGGCCCCAGATACGCAGTATTTT.

This chain joins TRBV29-1 and TRBJ2-1; D gene uncertain. Trimming took 8 bases from V and 3 from J, leaving 17 bases between them. There are 14 residues in the CDR3. Germline lookup yields CDR1 SQVTM and CDR2 ANQGSEA. CDR3 protein: CSSKTRAFYNEQFF. CDR3 in DNA: TGCAGCTCCAAGACCCGGGCCTTCTACAATGAGCAGTTCTTC.

The chain has TRBV7-8 and TRBJ1-1; D remains unclear. The CDR3 sequence is 16 residues long. Germline values: CDR1 SGHVS, CDR2 FQNEAQ. V gave up 7 bases and J gave up 4 bases, with 22 bases separating them. CDR3 DNA: TGTGCCAGCACCCGACGACGGGAACATTCGAGCACTGAAGCTTTCTTT. This sequence encodes CASTRRREHSSTEAFF.

In this sample, this clonotype turned up a few times. The V call is TRBV14, the J call TRBJ2-1, with 8 bases lining up with TRBD2. In germline, CDR1 is SGHDN, CDR2 FVKESK. This CDR3 spans 17 amino acids. The V and J ends lost 0 bases and 3 bases, in that order; junction bases with no gene match: 7. The CDR3 sequence: CASSQDRTSPNYNEQFF. Here the CDR3 DNA reads TGTGCCAGCAGCCAAGATCGGACTAGCCCTAACTACAATGAGCAGTTCTTC.

The chain combines TRBV2 with TRBJ2-6; D possibly corresponds to TRBD2 (6 bases). The V end lost 5 bases, the J end lost 2 bases, and 19 bases lay between the germline ends. CDR1 SNHLY and CDR2 FYNNEI come from the germline V gene. The CDR3 is 18 amino acids. CDR3 coding DNA: TGTGCCAGCAGTCAAGGTAGCGGCGGTTCGGCTGGGGCCAACGTCCTGACTTTC. Its translation: CASSQGSGGSAGANVLTF.

This sequence joins TRBV10-1 and TRBJ2-3; TRBD2 agrees at 10 bases. The ends lost 0 bases at V and 10 bases at J; junction bases unmatched: 10. This CDR3 comprises 16 residues. CDR1 and CDR2 (germline): WNHNN, SYGVQD (reference sequence). CDR3 bases: TGCGCCAGCAGTGAGTCTTCTAGCGGGAGTGTGGATGCGCAGTATTTT. It codes for CASSESSSGSVDAQYF.

This clonotype showed up just a few times. This chain links TRBV6-6 with TRBJ1-5; 7 bases fit TRBD1. The V gene's germline CDR1 is MNHNY and CDR2 SVGAGI (reference sequence). There are 16 residues in the CDR3. Trimming at V came to 2 bases and at J to 1 base, leaving 5 bases not matched to a gene. DNA for the CDR3: TGTGCCAGCAGTTACGGGGACAGACTGAGCAATCAGCCCCAGCATTTT. This encodes CASSYGDRLSNQPQHF.

The chain carries TRBV7-9 and TRBJ2-1; the D gene could be TRBD1 or TRBD2 (6 bases each). Looked up from germline, CDR1 is SEHNR and CDR2 is FQNEAQ (reference sequence). The CDR3 has 14 amino acids. V lost 5 bases to trimming and J lost 6 bases, with 14 bases between them. The CDR3 reads CASSTSGALNEQFF. The DNA of the CDR3 is TGTGCCAGCAGCACCTCGGGGGCGCTCAATGAGCAGTTCTTC.

Notes on this clonotype: Germline is not matched at one junction end, which may reflect a read error. This chain connects TRBV6-1 to TRBJ1-4; unclear D gene. The germline V gene encodes CDR1 MNHNS and CDR2 SASEGT. This CDR3 has 16 residues. The CDR3 protein is CANSGTGGPTNEKLFF. The CDR3 DNA sequence: TGTGCCAACAGTGGTACCGGAGGGCCAACTAATGAAAAACTGTTTTTT.

CDR3: CASSSAGTEGYEQYF. The CDR3 coding sequence is TGTGCCAGCAGTTCCGCCGGGACAGAAGGGTACGAGCAGTACTTC. The rearrangement links TRBV27 to TRBJ2-7, with 7 bases aligning to TRBD1. Germline CDR1 reads MNHEY; CDR2 reads SMNVEV (reference sequence). J was trimmed by 4 bases and V by 4 bases; bases with no gene match: 10. The CDR3 spans 15 residues.

The gene calls are TRBV7-9 and TRBJ2-3; 9 bases are a match to TRBD1. The CDR3 covers 16 residues. Germline lookup yields CDR1 SEHNR and CDR2 FQNEAQ (reference sequence). V lost 5 bases to trimming and J lost 1 base; unmatched junction nucleotides: 7. The CDR3 reads CASSPRTGAGTDTQYF. CDR3 DNA sequence: TGTGCCAGCAGCCCCCGGACAGGGGCTGGCACAGATACGCAGTATTTT.